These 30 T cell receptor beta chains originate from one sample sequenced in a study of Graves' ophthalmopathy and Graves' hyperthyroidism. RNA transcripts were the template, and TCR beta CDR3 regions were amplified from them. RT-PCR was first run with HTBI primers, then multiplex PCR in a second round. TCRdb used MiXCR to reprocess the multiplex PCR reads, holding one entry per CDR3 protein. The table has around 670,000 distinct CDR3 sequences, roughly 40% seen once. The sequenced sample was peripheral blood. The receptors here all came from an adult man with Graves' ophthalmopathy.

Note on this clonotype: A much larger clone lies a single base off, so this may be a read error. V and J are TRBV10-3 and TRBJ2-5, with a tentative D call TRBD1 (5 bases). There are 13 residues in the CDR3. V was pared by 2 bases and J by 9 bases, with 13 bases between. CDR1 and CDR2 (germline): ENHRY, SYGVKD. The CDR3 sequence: CAISERRDEAQYF. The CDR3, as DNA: TGTGCCATCAGTGAGCGCAGGGATGAGGCCCAGTACTTC.

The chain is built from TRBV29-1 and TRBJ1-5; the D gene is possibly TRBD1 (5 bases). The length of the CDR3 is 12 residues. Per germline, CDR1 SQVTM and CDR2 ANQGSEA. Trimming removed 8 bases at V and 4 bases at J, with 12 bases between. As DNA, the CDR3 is TGCAGCTTGTTCAGGGTTAATCAGCCCCAGCATTTT. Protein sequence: CSLFRVNQPQHF.

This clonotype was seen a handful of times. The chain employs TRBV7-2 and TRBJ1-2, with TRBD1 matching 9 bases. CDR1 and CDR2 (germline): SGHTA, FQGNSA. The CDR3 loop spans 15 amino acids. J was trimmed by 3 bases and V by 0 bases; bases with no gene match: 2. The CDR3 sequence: CASSLARTGDYGYTF. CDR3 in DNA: TGTGCCAGCAGCTTAGCCAGGACAGGGGACTATGGCTACACCTTC.

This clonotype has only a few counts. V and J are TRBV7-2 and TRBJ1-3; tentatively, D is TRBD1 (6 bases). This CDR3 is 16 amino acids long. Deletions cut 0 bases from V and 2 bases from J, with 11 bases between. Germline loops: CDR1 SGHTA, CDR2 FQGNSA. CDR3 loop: CASSLALQGTGNTIYF. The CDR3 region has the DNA TGTGCCAGCAGCTTAGCGTTACAGGGTACTGGAAACACCATATATTTT.

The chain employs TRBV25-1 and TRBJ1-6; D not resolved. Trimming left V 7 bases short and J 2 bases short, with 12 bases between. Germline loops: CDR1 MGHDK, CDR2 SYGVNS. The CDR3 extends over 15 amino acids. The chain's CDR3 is CASTFTGTYNSPLHF. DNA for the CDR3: TGTGCCAGCACCTTCACGGGCACCTATAATTCACCCCTCCACTTT.

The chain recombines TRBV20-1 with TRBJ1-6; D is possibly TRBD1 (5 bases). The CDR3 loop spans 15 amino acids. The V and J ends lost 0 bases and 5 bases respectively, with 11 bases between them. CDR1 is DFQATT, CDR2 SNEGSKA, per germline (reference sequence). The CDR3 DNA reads TGCAGTGCTAGAGAGCCCGGGACGCATAATTCACCCCTCCACTTT. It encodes CSAREPGTHNSPLHF.

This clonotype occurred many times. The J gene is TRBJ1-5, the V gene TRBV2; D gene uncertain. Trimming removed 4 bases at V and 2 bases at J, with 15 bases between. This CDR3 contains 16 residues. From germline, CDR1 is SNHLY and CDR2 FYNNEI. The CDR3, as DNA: TGTGCCAGCAGTGTTGGCCCCCCGGCGGGCAATCAGCCCCAGCATTTT. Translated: CASSVGPPAGNQPQHF.

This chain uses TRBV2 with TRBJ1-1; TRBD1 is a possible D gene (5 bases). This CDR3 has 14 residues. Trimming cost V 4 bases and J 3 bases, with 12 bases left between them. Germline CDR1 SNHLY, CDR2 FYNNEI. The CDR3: CASSGTAGDTEAFF. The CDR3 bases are TGTGCCAGCAGTGGGACGGCGGGGGACACTGAAGCTTTCTTT.

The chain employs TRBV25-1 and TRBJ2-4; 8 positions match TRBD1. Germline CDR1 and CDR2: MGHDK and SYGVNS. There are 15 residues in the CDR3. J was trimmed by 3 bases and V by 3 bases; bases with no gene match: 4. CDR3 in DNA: TGTGCCAGCAGTGACCTGACAGGGGACAAAAACATTCAGTACTTC. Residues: CASSDLTGDKNIQYF.

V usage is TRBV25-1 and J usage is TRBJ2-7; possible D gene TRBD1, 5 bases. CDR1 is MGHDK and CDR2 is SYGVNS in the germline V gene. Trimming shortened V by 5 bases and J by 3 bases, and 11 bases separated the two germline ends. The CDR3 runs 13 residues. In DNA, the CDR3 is TGTGCCAGCAGTTGGCAGGGTGTCTACGAGCAGTACTTC. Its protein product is CASSWQGVYEQYF.

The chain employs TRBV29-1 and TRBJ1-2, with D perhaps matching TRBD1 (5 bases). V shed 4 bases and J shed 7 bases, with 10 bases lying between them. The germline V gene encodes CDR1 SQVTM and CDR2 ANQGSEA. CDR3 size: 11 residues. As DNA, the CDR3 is TGCAGCGTTGGATTTGGGACTGGCTACACCTTC. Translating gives CSVGFGTGYTF.

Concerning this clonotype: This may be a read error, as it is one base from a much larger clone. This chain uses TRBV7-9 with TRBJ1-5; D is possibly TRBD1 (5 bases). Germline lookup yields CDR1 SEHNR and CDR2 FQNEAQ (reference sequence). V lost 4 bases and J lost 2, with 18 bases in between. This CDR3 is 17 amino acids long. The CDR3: CASSSEGRDFGNQPQHF. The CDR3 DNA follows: TGTGCCAGCAGCTCAGAGGGCAGGGACTTTGGCAATCAGCCCCAGCATTTT.

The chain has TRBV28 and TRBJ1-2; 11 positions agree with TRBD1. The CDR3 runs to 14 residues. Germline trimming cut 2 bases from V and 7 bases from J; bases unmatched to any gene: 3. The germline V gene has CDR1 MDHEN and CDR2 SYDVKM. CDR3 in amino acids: CASSLGQGAPGYTF. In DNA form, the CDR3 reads TGTGCCAGCAGTTTAGGACAGGGGGCGCCTGGCTACACCTTC.

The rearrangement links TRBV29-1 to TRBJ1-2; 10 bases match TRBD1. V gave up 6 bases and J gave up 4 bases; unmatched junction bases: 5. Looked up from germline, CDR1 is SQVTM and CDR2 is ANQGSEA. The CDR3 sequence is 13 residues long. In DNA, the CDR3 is TGCAGCGTAGGGACAGGGGACCTCTATGGCTACACCTTC. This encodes CSVGTGDLYGYTF.

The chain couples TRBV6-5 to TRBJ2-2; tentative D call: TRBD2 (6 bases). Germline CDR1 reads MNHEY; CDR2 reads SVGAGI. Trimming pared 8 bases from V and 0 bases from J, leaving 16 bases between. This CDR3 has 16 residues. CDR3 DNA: TGTGCCAGCGTAAATAGCGGTAAAACGAACACCGGGGAGCTGTTTTTT. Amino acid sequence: CASVNSGKTNTGELFF.

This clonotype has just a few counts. The CDR3: CSARQGADEKLFF. As DNA, the CDR3 is TGCAGTGCCCGACAGGGGGCGGACGAAAAACTGTTTTTT. The gene calls are TRBV20-1 and TRBJ1-4, with 10 bases matching TRBD1. The V and J ends lost 6 bases and 8 bases, in that order; junction bases with no gene match: 6. The germline CDR1 and CDR2 sequences are DFQATT and SNEGSKA (reference sequence). The CDR3 contains 13 residues.

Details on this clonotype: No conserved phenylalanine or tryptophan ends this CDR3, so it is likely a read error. As DNA, the CDR3 is TGTGCCACCTGCAGAGATTCTGGGGCCAACGTCCTGACTTCC. The encoded protein is CATCRDSGANVLTS. This chain uses TRBV15 with TRBJ2-6; the D is unclear. Germline V gene sequence: CDR1 LNHNV, CDR2 YYDKDF (reference sequence). This CDR3 is built from 14 residues.

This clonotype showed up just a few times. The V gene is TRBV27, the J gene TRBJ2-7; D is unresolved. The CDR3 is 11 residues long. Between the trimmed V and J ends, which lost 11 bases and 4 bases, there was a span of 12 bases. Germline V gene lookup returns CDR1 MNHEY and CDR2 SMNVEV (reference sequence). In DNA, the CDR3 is TGTGCCCACACGCGGCCGTACGAGCAGTACTTC. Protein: CAHTRPYEQYF.

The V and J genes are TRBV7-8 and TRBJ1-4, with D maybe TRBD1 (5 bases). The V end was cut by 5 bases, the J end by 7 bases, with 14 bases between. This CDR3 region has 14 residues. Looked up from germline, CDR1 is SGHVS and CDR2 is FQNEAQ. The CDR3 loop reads CASSVAREGEKLFF. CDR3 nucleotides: TGTGCCAGCAGCGTGGCCAGGGAGGGTGAAAAACTGTTTTTT.

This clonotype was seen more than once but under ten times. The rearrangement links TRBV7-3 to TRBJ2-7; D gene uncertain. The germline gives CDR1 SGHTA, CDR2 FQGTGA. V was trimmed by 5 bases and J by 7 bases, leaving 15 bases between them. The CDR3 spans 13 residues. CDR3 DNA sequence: TGTGCCAGCAGCCAAGACCCTTGGTGGGAGCAGTACTTC. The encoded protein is CASSQDPWWEQYF.

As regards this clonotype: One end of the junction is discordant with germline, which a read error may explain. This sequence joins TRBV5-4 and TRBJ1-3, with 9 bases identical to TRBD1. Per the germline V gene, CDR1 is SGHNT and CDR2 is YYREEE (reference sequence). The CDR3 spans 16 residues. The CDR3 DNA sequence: TGCGCCAGCAGCCCCCAGGACAGGGGATCTGGAAACACCATATATTTT. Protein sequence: CASSPQDRGSGNTIYF.

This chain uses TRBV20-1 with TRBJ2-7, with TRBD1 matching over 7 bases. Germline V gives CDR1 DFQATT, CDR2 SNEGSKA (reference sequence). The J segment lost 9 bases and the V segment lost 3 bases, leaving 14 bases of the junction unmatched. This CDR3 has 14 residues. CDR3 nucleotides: TGCAGTGCTAGTGGCGATGGGACAGCCAAGGCGCAGTACTTC. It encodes CSASGDGTAKAQYF.

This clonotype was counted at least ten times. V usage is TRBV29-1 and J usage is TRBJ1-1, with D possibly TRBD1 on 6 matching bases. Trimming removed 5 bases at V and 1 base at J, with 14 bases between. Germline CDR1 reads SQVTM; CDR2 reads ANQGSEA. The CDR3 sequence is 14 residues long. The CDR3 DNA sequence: TGCAGCGTTAGTTCGACAGGACCGAACACTGAAGCTTTCTTT. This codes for CSVSSTGPNTEAFF.

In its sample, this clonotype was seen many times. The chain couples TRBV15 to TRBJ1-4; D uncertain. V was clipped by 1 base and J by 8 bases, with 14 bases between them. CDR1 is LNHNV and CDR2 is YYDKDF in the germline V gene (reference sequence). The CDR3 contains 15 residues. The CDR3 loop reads CATSRGLVSREKLFF. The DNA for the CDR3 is TGTGCCACCAGCAGAGGCTTGGTGTCAAGGGAAAAACTGTTTTTT.

CDR3 protein: CASSPQRNSNQPQHF. CDR3 nucleotides: TGTGCCAGCTCACCACAGAGGAATAGCAATCAGCCCCAGCATTTT. The J gene is TRBJ1-5, the V gene TRBV2; no definite D call. The germline gives CDR1 SNHLY, CDR2 FYNNEI. The CDR3 runs to 15 residues. V lost 8 bases and J lost 0, with 14 bases in between.

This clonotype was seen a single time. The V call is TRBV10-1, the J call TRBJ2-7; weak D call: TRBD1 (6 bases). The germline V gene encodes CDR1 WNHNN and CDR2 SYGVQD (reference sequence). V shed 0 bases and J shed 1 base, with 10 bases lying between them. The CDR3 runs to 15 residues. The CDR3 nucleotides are TGCGCCAGCAGTGAGTCTCGGACAGAATCCTACGAGCAGTACTTC. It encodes CASSESRTESYEQYF.

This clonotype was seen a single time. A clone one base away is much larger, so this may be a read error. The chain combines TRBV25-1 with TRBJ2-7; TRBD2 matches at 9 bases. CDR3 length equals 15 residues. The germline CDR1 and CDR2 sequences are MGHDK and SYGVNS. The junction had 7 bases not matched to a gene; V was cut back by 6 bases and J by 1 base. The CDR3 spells CASSWASGASYEQYF. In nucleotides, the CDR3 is TGTGCCAGCAGCTGGGCTAGCGGGGCTTCCTACGAGCAGTACTTC.

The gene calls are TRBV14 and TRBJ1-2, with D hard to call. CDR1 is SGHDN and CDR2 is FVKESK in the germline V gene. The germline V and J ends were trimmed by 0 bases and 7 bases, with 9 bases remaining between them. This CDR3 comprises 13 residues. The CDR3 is CASSQDRRRGYTF. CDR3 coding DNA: TGTGCCAGCAGCCAAGATCGTCGTCGTGGCTACACCTTC.

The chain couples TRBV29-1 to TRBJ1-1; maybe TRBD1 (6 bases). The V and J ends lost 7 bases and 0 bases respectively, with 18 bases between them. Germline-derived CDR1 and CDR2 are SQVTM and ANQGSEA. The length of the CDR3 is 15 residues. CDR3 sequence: CSATLGGGLNTEAFF. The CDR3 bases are TGCAGCGCTACACTAGGGGGGGGGCTGAACACTGAAGCTTTCTTT.

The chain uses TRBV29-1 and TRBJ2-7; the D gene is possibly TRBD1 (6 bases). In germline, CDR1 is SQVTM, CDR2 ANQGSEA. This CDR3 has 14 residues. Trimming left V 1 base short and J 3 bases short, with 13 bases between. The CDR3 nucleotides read TGCAGCGTTGAAGGGCCGGGACAAAACTACGAGCAGTACTTC. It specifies CSVEGPGQNYEQYF.